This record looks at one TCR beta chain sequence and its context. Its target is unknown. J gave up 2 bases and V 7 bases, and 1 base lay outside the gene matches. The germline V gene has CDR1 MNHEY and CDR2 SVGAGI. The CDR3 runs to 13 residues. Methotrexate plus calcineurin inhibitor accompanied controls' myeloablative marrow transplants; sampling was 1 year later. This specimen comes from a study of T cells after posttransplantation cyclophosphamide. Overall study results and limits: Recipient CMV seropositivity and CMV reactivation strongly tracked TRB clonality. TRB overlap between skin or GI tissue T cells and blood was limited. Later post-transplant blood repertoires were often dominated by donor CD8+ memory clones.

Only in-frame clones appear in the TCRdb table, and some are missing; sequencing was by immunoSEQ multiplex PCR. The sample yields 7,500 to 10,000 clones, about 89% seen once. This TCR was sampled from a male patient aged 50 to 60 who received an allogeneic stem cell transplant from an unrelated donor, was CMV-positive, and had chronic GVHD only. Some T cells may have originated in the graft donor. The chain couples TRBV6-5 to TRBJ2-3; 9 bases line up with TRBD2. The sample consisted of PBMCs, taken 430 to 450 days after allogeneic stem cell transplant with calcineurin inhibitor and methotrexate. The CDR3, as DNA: TGTGCCAGCAAGCGGGGGGCCACAGATACGCAGTATTTT. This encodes CASKRGATDTQYF.